This TCR beta chain comes out of a study of control samples from healthy donors and cancer patients. The CDR3 spans 11 residues. Germline loops: CDR1 SQVTM, CDR2 ANQGSEA. V lost 4 bases, J lost 5 bases, and 5 bases lay in between. Generated by immunoSEQ multiplex PCR, the TCRdb table keeps only in-frame clones and is missing some. This sample carries 45,000 to 60,000 clones, about 95% of them seen once, and the ten largest clones take 3.5% to 4%. The clonotype was recovered from a man aged 30 to 39 in good health. Sequenced input: blood. The genes are TRBV29-1 and TRBJ1-4; D ambiguous. CDR3 in amino acids: CSVVSNEKLFF. As DNA, the CDR3 is TGCAGCGTTGTATCGAATGAAAAACTGTTTTTT.